The present entry profiles one T cell receptor beta chain with its context. Its antigen is not identified. This entry comes from a study of cytomegalovirus exposure and HLA in healthy donors. This CDR3 is 17 amino acids long. Between the trimmed V and J ends, which lost 0 bases and 0 bases, there was a span of 11 bases. Looked up from germline, CDR1 is LGHNA and CDR2 is YNFKEQ. Study-wide results and caveats: A later analysis showed TCR association rates differing by HLA locus, peaking at DRB1 and lowest at HLA-C.

Use of 60 Vbeta and 13 Jbeta primers characterized the PCR. TCRdb's table, derived via immunoSEQ multiplex PCR, lists solely in-frame clones and lacks some. Of 55,000 to 65,000 clones in the sample, more than 80% were seen once. The chain has TRBV4-2 and TRBJ2-2; weak D call: TRBD2 (5 bases). The TCR comes from a man aged 25 to 45 in good health and CMV-seropositive. The specimen was PBMCs. As DNA, the CDR3 is TGTGCCAGCAGCCAAGAAAGGAGCGGCTCGAACACCGGGGAGCTGTTTTTT. Its translation is CASSQERSGSNTGELFF.